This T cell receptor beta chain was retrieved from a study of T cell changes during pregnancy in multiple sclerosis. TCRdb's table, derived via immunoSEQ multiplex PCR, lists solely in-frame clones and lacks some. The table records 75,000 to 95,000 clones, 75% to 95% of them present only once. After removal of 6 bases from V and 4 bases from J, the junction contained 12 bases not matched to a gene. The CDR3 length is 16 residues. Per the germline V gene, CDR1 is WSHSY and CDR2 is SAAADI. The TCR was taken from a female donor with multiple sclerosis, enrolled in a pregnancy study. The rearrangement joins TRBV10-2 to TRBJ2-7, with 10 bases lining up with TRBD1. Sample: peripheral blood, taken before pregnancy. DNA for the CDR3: TGCGCCAGCAGAGGCCTGAGAGCGGGACAGGGGTACGAGCAGTACTTC. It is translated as CASRGLRAGQGYEQYF.